This T cell receptor beta chain came from a study of Graves' ophthalmopathy and Graves' hyperthyroidism. Clinical symptoms, serum thyroxine, TRAb, thyroid ultrasound and orbital computed tomography formed the basis of diagnosis. The authors used Ficoll-Paque density gradient centrifugation to separate PBMCs. The input was around 10 ml of fresh peripheral blood. This clonotype was counted at least ten times. The antigen remains unidentified. TCR beta CDR3 regions were amplified from RNA transcripts. Second-round multiplex PCR followed a first-round RT-PCR using HTBI primers. TCRdb re-called the multiplex PCR reads with MiXCR, one entry per CDR3 protein. Of approximately 410,000 distinct CDR3 sequences in the sample, approximately 15% are singletons; the top ten hold roughly 7%. Regarding the study as a whole: From stable hyperthyroidism, ophthalmopathy was separated by a 13-signature model with approximately 90% sensitivity and 75% to 84% specificity.

This sequence originates from a woman younger than 35 with stable Graves' hyperthyroidism. The material sequenced was peripheral blood.

This chain's CDR3 is CASRENSLTGELFF. The CDR3 DNA follows: TGCGCCAGCAGGGAAAACAGCCTAACCGGGGAGCTGTTTTTT. The gene calls are TRBV10-1 and TRBJ2-2; no reliable D call. This CDR3 contains 14 residues. Trimming left V 6 bases short and J 5 bases short, with 13 bases between. CDR1 WNHNN and CDR2 SYGVQD come from the germline V gene (reference sequence).